Listed below are T cell receptor beta chains from one sample, sequenced in a study of T cell responses to AZD1222 COVID-19 vaccine. Produced via immunoSEQ multiplex PCR; TCRdb's table is partial and in-frame only. Here the sample spans 200,000 or so clones, 85% to 95% being singletons. The sequenced sample was peripheral blood, obtained on day 0 of AZD1222 vaccination. The receptors stem from an adult in good health. CDR3s include the opening cysteine and the closing phenylalanine or tryptophan. A D gene is named only where the DNA matches it firmly. Only some rows state a clone size, as once, few, many or a class for expanded clones.

D	size	J	V	DNA	CDR3
.	.	TRBJ2-5	TRBV24-1	TGTGCCACCAGTGAGGATTGGGAGACCCAGTACTTC	CATSEDWETQYF
.	once	TRBJ2-7	TRBV2	TGTGCCAGCAGTGAACGGGAGTCCTACGAGCAGTACTTC	CASSERESYEQYF
TRBD2	.	TRBJ2-3	TRBV4-1	TGCGCCAGCAGCCCACGAGCGGGAGTCGAAACAGATACGCAGTATTTT	CASSPRAGVETDTQYF
TRBD1	.	TRBJ1-2	TRBV25-1	TGTGCCAGCAGCCGGGACAGCTATGGCTACACCTTC	CASSRDSYGYTF
.	.	TRBJ2-7	TRBV28	TGTGCCAGCAGAACAGGGTCCCTAGGGTTGTACGAGCAGTACTTC	CASRTGSLGLYEQYF
.	.	TRBJ2-7	TRBV7-9	TGTGCCAGCAGCCACGGTGGGGGCGGTTCCTACGAGCAGTACTTC	CASSHGGGGSYEQYF
TRBD1	.	TRBJ1-5	TRBV15	TGTGCCACCAGCAGGGGGGGAACAGGGGGCGCGAGCAATCAGCCCCAGCATTTT	CATSRGGTGGASNQPQHF
.	.	TRBJ2-5	TRBV10-1	TGCGCCAGCAGTGAGTCGAGGGTCGGGGAGACCCAGTACTTC	CASSESRVGETQYF
.	.	TRBJ2-7	TRBV6-2/TRBV6-3	TGTGCCAGCAGCCCACTTTCCGAGCAGTACTTC	CASSPLSEQYF
.	.	TRBJ1-1	TRBV4-2	TGTGCCAGCAGCCAAGCTCCGGGGGGTTCGAACACTGAAGCTTTCTTT	CASSQAPGGSNTEAFF
.	.	TRBJ2-7	TRBV1	TGCACCAGCAGCCACGGACCTGGGACTGGCAACGAGCAGTACTTC	CTSSHGPGTGNEQYF
TRBD2	once	TRBJ2-5	TRBV28	TGTGCCATCCATACTAGCGGGCAAGAGACCCAGTACTTC	CAIHTSGQETQYF
.	.	TRBJ2-7	TRBV27	TGTGCCAGCAGTTTAGAAACAGGGTCCGAGCAGTACTTC	CASSLETGSEQYF
.	.	TRBJ1-1	TRBV29-1	TGCAGCGTTGAAGGACAGTCGGTCGGGACTGAAGCTTTCTTT	CSVEGQSVGTEAFF
TRBD1	few	TRBJ1-4	TRBV11-2	TGTGCCAGCAGCTTAGGACAGGGGGGAATGAGAACTAATGAAAAACTGTTTTTT	CASSLGQGGMRTNEKLFF
TRBD2	.	TRBJ2-7	TRBV10-2	TGCGCCAGCAGTGAGTCCCTAACTAGCGGGAGGGATTCCGAGCAGTACTTC	CASSESLTSGRDSEQYF
.	.	TRBJ2-5	TRBV7-2	TGTGCCAGCAGCTTAGGGGGGTGGATGCAAGAGACCCAGTACTTC	CASSLGGWMQETQYF
.	.	TRBJ2-7	TRBV4-3	TGCGCCAGCAGCCGGGCCTATTCCCCCCTCTACGAGCAGTACTTC	CASSRAYSPLYEQYF
TRBD1	once	TRBJ2-2	TRBV9	TGTGCCAGCAGCGTCCCCCCGACAGGGATAGGCACCGGGGAGCTGTTTTTT	CASSVPPTGIGTGELFF
TRBD1	.	TRBJ1-6	TRBV19	TGTGCCAGTAGTATCAAACAGGGGGCCAATTCACCCCTCCACTTT	CASSIKQGANSPLHF
.	.	TRBJ1-6	TRBV30	TGTGCCTGGAGTGTAAGGGAGGCAGGGATCGCCTATAATTCACCCCTCCACTTT	CAWSVREAGIAYNSPLHF
.	.	TRBJ1-1	TRBV15	TGTGCCACCAGCAGAGGTATTGGCGCGAGCCATGAAGCTTTCTTT	CATSRGIGASHEAFF
.	.	TRBJ1-5	TRBV19	TGTGCCAGTAGTATAGATGGTCATAGCAATCAGCCCCAGCATTTT	CASSIDGHSNQPQHF
.	.	TRBJ2-7	TRBV23-1	TGCGCCAGCAGTCCCCTCTACGAGCAGTACTTC	CASSPLYEQYF
.	.	TRBJ1-2	TRBV6-5	TGTGCCACAAAAAAGGGGCAGTCCGGCTACACCTTC	CATKKGQSGYTF
.	.	TRBJ2-2	TRBV28	TGTGCATGTGGGGTCCTGAACACCGGGGAGCTGTTTTTT	CACGVLNTGELFF
.	once	TRBJ1-3	TRBV11-3	TGTGCCAGCAGCCCAGGGTCCGGAAACACCATATATTTT	CASSPGSGNTIYF
.	once	TRBJ1-2	TRBV7-9	TGTGCCAGCAGCTTAGCCGTGGGTGTAGGCTATGGCTACACCTTC	CASSLAVGVGYGYTF
.	.	TRBJ2-3	TRBV28	TGTGCCAGCAGTTTACAGGGTCAGATCACAGATACGCAGTATTTT	CASSLQGQITDTQYF
.	.	TRBJ2-7	TRBV5-8	TGTGCCAGCAGCTTGATCTCCTACGAGCAGTACTTC	CASSLISYEQYF
.	.	TRBJ1-2	TRBV7-2	TGTGCCAGCAGCTTAGCCTGGCAGGCCCAAAATGGCTACACCTTC	CASSLAWQAQNGYTF
TRBD1	.	TRBJ2-5	TRBV6-2/TRBV6-3	TGTGCCAGCAGCCCTACAGGGGTTAGGGAGACCCAGTACTTC	CASSPTGVRETQYF
.	.	TRBJ2-7	TRBV6-1	TGTGCCAGCAGTGAACAGACAGCCGAATTCTACGAGCAGTACTTC	CASSEQTAEFYEQYF
.	.	TRBJ2-5	TRBV5-1	TGCGCCAGCAGCTTGGCACAGGGCTTCCAAGAGACCCAGTACTTC	CASSLAQGFQETQYF
.	.	TRBJ1-2	TRBV3-1/TRBV3-2	TGTGCCAGCAGCCAAGAAGGGATTAACTATGGCTACACCTTC	CASSQEGINYGYTF
.	once	TRBJ1-6	TRBV11-2	TGTGCCAGCAGCTTTGAGCGGCATAATTCACCCCTCCACTTT	CASSFERHNSPLHF
TRBD2	.	TRBJ2-1	TRBV9	TGTGCCAGCAGCGCGGGACTAGCGGGAGCGGGGCAGTTCTTC	CASSAGLAGAGQFF
.	once	TRBJ2-5	TRBV11-2	TGTGCCAGCAGCTCCAGACCAGGGCCCCAAGAGACCCAGTACTTC	CASSSRPGPQETQYF
.	.	TRBJ2-4	TRBV12-3/TRBV12-4	TGTGCCAGCACCACCCTAGCCAAAAACATTCAGTACTTC	CASTTLAKNIQYF
.	.	TRBJ1-1	TRBV19	TGTGCCAGTACCGGCAATGAAGCTTTCTTT	CASTGNEAFF
.	.	TRBJ2-5	TRBV6-5	TGTGCCAGCAGTAACCGGGTCCATCTGTACTTC	CASSNRVHLYF
.	.	TRBJ2-1	TRBV6-4	TGTGCCAGCAGTGACTCGAGTGGGGTAGGCTACAATGAGCAGTTCTTC	CASSDSSGVGYNEQFF
.	.	TRBJ1-5	TRBV3-1/TRBV3-2	TGTGCCAGCAGCCTGAGGGGTGGCAATCAGCCCCAGCATTTT	CASSLRGGNQPQHF
TRBD2	once	TRBJ2-4	TRBV5-4	TGTGCCAGCAGCGTGACCCGGGGTGCGGGGGGGGACATTCAGTACTTC	CASSVTRGAGGDIQYF
TRBD1	.	TRBJ1-6	TRBV6-4	TGTGCCAGCAGGGAGACAGGGGCCAATAATTCACCCCTCCACTTT	CASRETGANNSPLHF
.	few	TRBJ2-7	TRBV6-6	TGTGCCAGCAGCCGATCTGGGGGTTGGACTAACTACGAGCAGTACTTC	CASSRSGGWTNYEQYF
.	.	TRBJ2-1	TRBV7-2	TGTGCCAGCAGCTTAGCGGCGGGGGCCAATGAGCAGTTCTTC	CASSLAAGANEQFF
.	.	TRBJ2-1	TRBV7-9	TGTGCCAGCAGCATCCGGGACGGCTACAATGAGCAGTTCTTC	CASSIRDGYNEQFF
TRBD1	.	TRBJ1-1	TRBV28	TGTGCCAGCTTGGAGGACAGGGGGAACACTGAAGCTTTCTTT	CASLEDRGNTEAFF
TRBD1	.	TRBJ1-2	TRBV5-1	TGCGCCAGCAGCTCCGGACAGGGGAGAGCTAACTATGGCTACACCTTC	CASSSGQGRANYGYTF
.	once	TRBJ2-7	TRBV11-1	TGTGCCAGCAGCTTAGCTCGACTAGTTTCCTACGAGCAGTACTTC	CASSLARLVSYEQYF
.	once	TRBJ1-2	TRBV3-1/TRBV3-2	TGTGCCAGCAGTCAAAGAAACCAGGGATATGGCTACACCTTC	CASSQRNQGYGYTF
.	once	TRBJ2-2	TRBV11-2	TGTGCCAGCAGCTCCCCCCCGAGCGTTTATACCGGGGAGCTGTTTTTT	CASSSPPSVYTGELFF
.	.	TRBJ1-1	TRBV29-1	TGCAGCGTTGAGTGGCCGATGAACACTGAAGCTTTCTTT	CSVEWPMNTEAFF
TRBD1	once	TRBJ2-7	TRBV28	TGTGCCAGCAGTCGGACAGGGGGTAAATCCGTCGAGCAGTACTTC	CASSRTGGKSVEQYF
.	once	TRBJ2-2	TRBV11-2	TGTGCCAGCAGCCGGTTAATGGGGGAGCTGTTTTTT	CASSRLMGELFF
.	once	TRBJ2-1	TRBV7-8	TGTGCCAGCAGCCCCGTCCCGTTCCTGGGTGAGCAGTTCTTC	CASSPVPFLGEQFF
TRBD2	.	TRBJ2-5	TRBV6-2/TRBV6-3	TGTGCCAGCAGTTATGGACTAGCGGCCGCCGAGACCCAGTACTTC	CASSYGLAAAETQYF
.	few	TRBJ1-6	TRBV2	TGTGCCAGCAGTGAAGGAACGGGAGGGGCCCTCCACTTT	CASSEGTGGALHF
TRBD1	.	TRBJ1-3	TRBV10-3	TGTGCCATCAGTTCCGGGACAGGGGGAAACACCATATATTTT	CAISSGTGGNTIYF